The rows below give T cell receptor beta chains drawn from one sample of a study of T cells in Graves' hyperthyroidism and ophthalmopathy. One entry per CDR3 protein, called by TCRdb with MiXCR from the multiplex PCR reads. The sample consists of roughly 740,000 distinct CDR3 sequences, 15% to 20% of them appearing once. Material: blood. These receptors all stem from a man younger than 30 with Graves' hyperthyroidism. CDR3s include the opening cysteine and the closing phenylalanine or tryptophan. A D gene is named only where the DNA matches it firmly. Clone size appears in some rows only: once, few, many, or a class for an expanded clone.

v_gene	d_gene	j_gene	abundance	CDR3nt	CDR3aa
TRBV6-1	NA	TRBJ2-3	few	TGTGCCAGCAGTGAATTCGGCGGGACTCCCACAGATACGCAGTATTTT	CASSEFGGTPTDTQYF
TRBV2	TRBD2	TRBJ2-2	many	TGTGCCAGCAGGTGGGGGACCGTGTTTGCGGGAGGTTATACGGACACCGGGGAGCTGTTTTTT	CASRWGTVFAGGYTDTGELFF
TRBV20-1	NA	TRBJ2-7	NA	TGCAGTGCTAGAGACTTCGACAGGTGGACCTACGAGCAGTACTTC	CSARDFDRWTYEQYF
TRBV24-1	NA	TRBJ2-5	many	TGTGCCACCAGTCAGCTGGGGGAGACCCAGTACTTC	CATSQLGETQYF
TRBV5-1	TRBD1	TRBJ2-3	NA	TGCGCCAGCAGCTTGGAACAGGGGGCCGTGCTAAATACGCAGTATTTT	CASSLEQGAVLNTQYF
TRBV11-2	NA	TRBJ1-3	few	TGTGCCAGCAGCCTCCCGGACAGTATCTCTGGAAACACCATATATTTT	CASSLPDSISGNTIYF
TRBV6-5	TRBD1	TRBJ1-5	NA	TGTGCCAGCAGCTATTACCCTGGACAGGTCGATCGGAATCAGTCCCAGCATTTT	CASSYYPGQVDRNQSQHF
TRBV2	TRBD1	TRBJ1-5	many	TGTGCCAGCAGGGACAGGAGCAATCAGCCCCAGCATTTT	CASRDRSNQPQHF
TRBV6-2/TRBV6-3	TRBD1	TRBJ2-2	few	TGTGCCAGCAAAAGGGACAGTTACACCGGGGAGCTGTTTTTT	CASKRDSYTGELFF
TRBV2	NA	TRBJ1-2	many	TGTGCCAGCAGTGAAGAAATTGGTCTTGGCTACACCTTC	CASSEEIGLGYTF
TRBV4-3	TRBD2	TRBJ2-3	NA	TGCGCCAGCAGCCAAGCAGCGCTGGCGGGAGTCACAGATACGCAGTATTTT	CASSQAALAGVTDTQYF
TRBV30	NA	TRBJ1-1	NA	TGTGCCTGGAGTGTAATCGGTCCAAACACTGAAGCTTTCTTT	CAWSVIGPNTEAFF
TRBV10-3	NA	TRBJ2-5	NA	TGTGCCATCGGCGTAGGGGGAGAAAGAGAGACCCAGTACTTC	CAIGVGGERETQYF
TRBV20-1	NA	TRBJ2-2	many	TGCAGTGCTTCCATAGCGGACTCGAACACCGGGGAGCTGTTTTTT	CSASIADSNTGELFF
TRBV20-1	NA	TRBJ2-2	NA	TGCAGTGCTACGACCACGGTGGGCACCGGGGAGCTGTTTTTT	CSATTTVGTGELFF
TRBV3-1	NA	TRBJ2-2	NA	TGTGCCAGCAGCCAAGTCCTTGGTTACACCGGGGAGCTGTTTTTT	CASSQVLGYTGELFF